This T cell receptor (beta chain) was recorded in a study of T cell repertoires in cytomegalovirus infection (dated by TCRdb to between 2018 and 2020). Regarding the complete study: The peptide stimulations were aimed at well-studied HLA-B-restricted epitopes as well as recently identified HLA-C-restricted CMV epitopes, whose presentation resists viral immunomodulation. Donor HLA type was relevant to the analysis, as public TCR beta signatures indicated carriage of CMV infection together with the matching HLA type. General conclusions and limits of the study: The ex vivo response was dominated by HLA-C-restricted CMV-specific TCR beta clonotypes, and the single most frequent clonotype in two of eight donors was supplied by these HLA-C-restricted clonotypes. In both this cohort and an independent cohort of several hundred donors, the cumulative frequency of public TCR beta family members distinguished carriers of CMV infection plus the relevant HLA type.

From the cysteine up to the phenylalanine, the CDR3 has a length of 18 residues. Only the CDR3 DNA is retained, 54 bases long and in frame from the first base. The germline V gene specifies SGHVS as CDR1 and FQNEAQ as CDR2. What this sample's treatment or condition label stands for: in vitro stimulation with specific CMV peptide epitopes to enrich CMV-specific T cells. With respect to this clonotype: Its antigen specificity is not known. A clone one base away is much larger, so this may be a read error.

Reads for this sample came from an Illumina HiSeq 1500. TCRdb reprocessing: public reads trimmed at Q25 with fastp, clones called with MiXCR, in-frame beta chains kept. Entries are consolidated by CDR3 protein sequence, retaining the most common genes and DNA. Present in this sample are approximately 1,000,000 distinct CDR3 sequences, approximately 30% of which were seen just once. The ten largest clones capture under 15% of the sample. The clonotype comes from a human donor in good health (CMV status not recorded). Some clones in this sample may be carry-over from other donors' samples. Sequencing was performed on cultured CD8+ T cells from PBMCs, taken from culture after CMV antigen stimulation. The chain couples TRBV7-8 to TRBJ2-1; the D match is possibly TRBD1 or TRBD2, with 6 bases aligned in each. The CDR3 is CTSSLRGVGGLPYNEQFF. In nucleotide form, the sequence is TGTACCAGCAGCTTAAGGGGGGTAGGGGGTTTGCCCTACAATGAGCAGTTCTTC.